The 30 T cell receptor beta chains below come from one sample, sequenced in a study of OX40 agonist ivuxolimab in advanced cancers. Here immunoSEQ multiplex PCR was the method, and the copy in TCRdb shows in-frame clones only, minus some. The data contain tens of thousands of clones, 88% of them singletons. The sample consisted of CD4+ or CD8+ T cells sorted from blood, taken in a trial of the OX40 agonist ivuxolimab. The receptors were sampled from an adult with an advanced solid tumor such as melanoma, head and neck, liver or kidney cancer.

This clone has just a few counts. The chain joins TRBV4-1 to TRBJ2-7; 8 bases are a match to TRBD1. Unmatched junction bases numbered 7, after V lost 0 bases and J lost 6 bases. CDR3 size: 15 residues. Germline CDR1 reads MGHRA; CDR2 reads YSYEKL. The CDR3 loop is CASSQEVTGDSEQYF. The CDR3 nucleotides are TGCGCCAGCAGCCAAGAAGTGACAGGGGATAGCGAGCAGTACTTC.

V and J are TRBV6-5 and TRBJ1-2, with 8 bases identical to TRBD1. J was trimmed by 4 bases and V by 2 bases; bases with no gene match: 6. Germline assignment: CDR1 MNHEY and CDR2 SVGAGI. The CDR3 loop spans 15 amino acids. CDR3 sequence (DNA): TGTGCCAGCAGTTACGCAGGACAGGGAATCTATGGCTACACCTTC. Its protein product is CASSYAGQGIYGYTF.

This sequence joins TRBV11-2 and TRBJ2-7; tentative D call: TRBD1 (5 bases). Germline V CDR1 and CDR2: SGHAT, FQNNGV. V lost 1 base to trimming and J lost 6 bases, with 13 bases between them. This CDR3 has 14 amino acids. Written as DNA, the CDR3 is TGTGCCAGCAGCTTAGGGGGCGCCAGGTCCGAGCAGTACTTC. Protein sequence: CASSLGGARSEQYF.

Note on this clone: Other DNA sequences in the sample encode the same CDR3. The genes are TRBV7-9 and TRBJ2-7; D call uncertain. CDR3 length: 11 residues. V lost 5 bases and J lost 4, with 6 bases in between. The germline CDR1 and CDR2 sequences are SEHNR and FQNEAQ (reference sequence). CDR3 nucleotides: TGTGCCAGCAGCCGTGGTTACGAGCAGTACTTC. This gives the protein CASSRGYEQYF.

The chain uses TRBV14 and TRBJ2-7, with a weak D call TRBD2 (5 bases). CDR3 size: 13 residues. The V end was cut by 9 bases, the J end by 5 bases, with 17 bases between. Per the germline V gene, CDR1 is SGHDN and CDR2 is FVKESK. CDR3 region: CARPPGFRHEQYF. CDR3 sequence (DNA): TGTGCCAGGCCCCCGGGGTTCAGGCACGAGCAGTACTTC.

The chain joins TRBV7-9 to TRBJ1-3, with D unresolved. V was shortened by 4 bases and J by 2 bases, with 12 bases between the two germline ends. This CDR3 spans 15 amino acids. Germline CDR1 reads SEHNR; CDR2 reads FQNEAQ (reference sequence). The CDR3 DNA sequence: TGTGCCAGCAGCTGGATTGGAGACACTGGAAACACCATATATTTT. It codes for CASSWIGDTGNTIYF. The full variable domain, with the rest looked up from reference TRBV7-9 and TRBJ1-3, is DTGVSQNPRHKITKRGQNVTFRCDPISEHNRLYWYRQTLGQGPEFLTYFQNEAQLEKSRLLSDRFSAERPKGSFSTLEIQRTEQGDSAMYLCASSWIGDTGNTIYFGEGSWLTVV.

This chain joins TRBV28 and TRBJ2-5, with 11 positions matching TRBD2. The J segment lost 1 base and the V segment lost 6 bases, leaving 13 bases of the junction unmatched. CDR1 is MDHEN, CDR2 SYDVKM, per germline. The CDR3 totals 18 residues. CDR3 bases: TGTGCCAGCAGCTACGGGACTAGCGGTCGCTGGGTCCAAGAGACCCAGTACTTC. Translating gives CASSYGTSGRWVQETQYF.

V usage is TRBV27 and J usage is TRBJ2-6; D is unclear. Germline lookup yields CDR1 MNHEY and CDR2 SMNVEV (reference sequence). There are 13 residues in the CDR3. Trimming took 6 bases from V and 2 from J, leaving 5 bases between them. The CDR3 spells CASRPTGANVLTF. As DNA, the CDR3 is TGTGCCAGCAGGCCCACTGGGGCCAACGTCCTGACTTTC.

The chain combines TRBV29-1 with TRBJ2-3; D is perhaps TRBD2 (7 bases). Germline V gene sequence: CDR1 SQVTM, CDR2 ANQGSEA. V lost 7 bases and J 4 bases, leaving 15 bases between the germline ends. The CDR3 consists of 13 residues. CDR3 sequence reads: CSAREGGADTQYF. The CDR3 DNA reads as TGCAGCGCCAGGGAGGGGGGTGCAGATACGCAGTATTTT.

This chain's CDR3 is CASSPFSGRAYGYTF. The CDR3 coding sequence is TGTGCCAGCAGCCCATTCTCGGGCAGGGCCTATGGCTACACCTTC. The V and J genes are TRBV7-9 and TRBJ1-2; D is possibly TRBD1 (5 bases). The CDR3 covers 15 residues. The V gene lost 5 bases and the J gene lost 4 bases, with 17 bases spanning the gap. Germline CDR1 and CDR2: SEHNR and FQNEAQ (reference sequence).

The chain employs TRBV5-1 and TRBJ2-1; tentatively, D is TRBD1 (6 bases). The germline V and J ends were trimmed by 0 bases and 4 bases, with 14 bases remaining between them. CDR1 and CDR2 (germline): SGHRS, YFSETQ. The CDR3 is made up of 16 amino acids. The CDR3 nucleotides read TGCGCCAGCAGCTTGGATGGCAGGGGTGGGTACAATGAGCAGTTCTTC. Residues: CASSLDGRGGYNEQFF.

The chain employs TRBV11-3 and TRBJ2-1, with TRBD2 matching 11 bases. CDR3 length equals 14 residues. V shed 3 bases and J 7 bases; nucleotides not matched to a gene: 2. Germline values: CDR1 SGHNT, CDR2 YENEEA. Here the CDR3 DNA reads TGTGCCAGCAGCTTTAGCGGGAGGGGGAATGAGCAGTTCTTC. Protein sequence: CASSFSGRGNEQFF.

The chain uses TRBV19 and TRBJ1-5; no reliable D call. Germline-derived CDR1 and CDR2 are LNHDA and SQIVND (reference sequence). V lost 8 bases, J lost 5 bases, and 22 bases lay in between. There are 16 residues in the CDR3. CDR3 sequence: CASRKSAAGPYQPQHF. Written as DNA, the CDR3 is TGTGCCAGTCGAAAATCTGCAGCCGGACCGTATCAGCCCCAGCATTTT.

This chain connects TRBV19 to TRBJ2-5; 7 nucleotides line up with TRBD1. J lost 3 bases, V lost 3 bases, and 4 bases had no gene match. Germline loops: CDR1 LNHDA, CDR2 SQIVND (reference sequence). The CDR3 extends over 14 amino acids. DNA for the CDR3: TGTGCCAGTAGTATGTGGGACAGAGAAGAGACCCAGTACTTC. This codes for CASSMWDREETQYF.

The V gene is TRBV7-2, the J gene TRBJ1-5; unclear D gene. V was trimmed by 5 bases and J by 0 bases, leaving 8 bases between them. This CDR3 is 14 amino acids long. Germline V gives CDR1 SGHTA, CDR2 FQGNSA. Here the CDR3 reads CASSESYSNQPQHF. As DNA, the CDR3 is TGTGCCAGCAGCGAGAGTTATAGCAATCAGCCCCAGCATTTT.

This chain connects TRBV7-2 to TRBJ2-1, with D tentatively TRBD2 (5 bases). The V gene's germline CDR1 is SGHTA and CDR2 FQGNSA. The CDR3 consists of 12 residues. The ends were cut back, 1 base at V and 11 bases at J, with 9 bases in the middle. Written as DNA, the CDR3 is TGTGCCAGCAGCTTAGTAGGGAGCCAGCAGTTCTTC. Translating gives CASSLVGSQQFF.

The CDR3 nucleotides are TGCGCCAGCAGCCAAGAGATGGTCGGCTCCTACGAGCAGTACTTC. This gives the protein CASSQEMVGSYEQYF. The chain has TRBV4-1 and TRBJ2-7; D remains ambiguous. The length of the CDR3 is 15 residues. The V end lost 0 bases, the J end lost 0 bases, and 9 bases lay between the germline ends. CDR1 is MGHRA, CDR2 YSYEKL, per germline.

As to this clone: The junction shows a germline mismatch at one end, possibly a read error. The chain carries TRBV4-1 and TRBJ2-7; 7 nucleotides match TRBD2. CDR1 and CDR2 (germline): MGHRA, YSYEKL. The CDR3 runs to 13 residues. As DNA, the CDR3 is TGCGCCAGCAGCCAAGAAGGAGGACTAGAGCTGTACTTC. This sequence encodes CASSQEGGLELYF.

The CDR3: CAWSAGGETQYF. For the CDR3, the DNA is TGTGCCTGGAGTGCTGGGGGCGAGACCCAGTACTTC. The chain carries TRBV30 and TRBJ2-5; possible D gene TRBD1, 6 bases. Germline CDR1 GTSNPN, CDR2 SVGIG (reference sequence). CDR3 length equals 12 residues. V shed 1 base and J shed 5 bases, with 8 bases lying between them.

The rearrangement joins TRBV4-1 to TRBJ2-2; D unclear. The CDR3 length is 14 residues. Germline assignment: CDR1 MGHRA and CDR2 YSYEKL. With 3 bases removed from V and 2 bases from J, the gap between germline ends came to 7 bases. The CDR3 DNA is TGCGCCAGCAGCCACCCATTAAACACCGGGGAGCTGTTTTTT. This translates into CASSHPLNTGELFF.

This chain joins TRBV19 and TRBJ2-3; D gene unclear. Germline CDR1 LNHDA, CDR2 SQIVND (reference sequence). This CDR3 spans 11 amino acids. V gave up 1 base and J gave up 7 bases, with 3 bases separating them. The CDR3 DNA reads TGTGCCAGTAGTATAGCGAATACGCAGTATTTT. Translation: CASSIANTQYF.

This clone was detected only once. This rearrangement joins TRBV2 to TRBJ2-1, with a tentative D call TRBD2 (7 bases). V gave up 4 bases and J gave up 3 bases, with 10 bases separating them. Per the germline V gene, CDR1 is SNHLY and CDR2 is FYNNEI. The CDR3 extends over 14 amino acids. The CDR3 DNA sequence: TGTGCCAGCAGTGTCGGGGGGCGCTACAATGAGCAGTTCTTC. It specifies CASSVGGRYNEQFF.

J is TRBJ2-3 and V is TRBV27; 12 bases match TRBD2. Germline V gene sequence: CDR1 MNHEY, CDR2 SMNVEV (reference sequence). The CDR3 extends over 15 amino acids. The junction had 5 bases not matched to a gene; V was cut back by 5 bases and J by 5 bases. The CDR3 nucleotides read TGTGCCAGCAGTCGGAGACTAGCGGGAGTAGATACGCAGTATTTT. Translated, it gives CASSRRLAGVDTQYF.

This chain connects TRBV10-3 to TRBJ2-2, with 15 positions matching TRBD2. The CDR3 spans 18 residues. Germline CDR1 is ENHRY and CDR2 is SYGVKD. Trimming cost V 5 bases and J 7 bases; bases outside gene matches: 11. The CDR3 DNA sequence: TGTGCCATCAGTCGGACTAGCGGGAGGGCCAGGTCGGGCGGGGAGCTGTTTTTT. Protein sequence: CAISRTSGRARSGGELFF.

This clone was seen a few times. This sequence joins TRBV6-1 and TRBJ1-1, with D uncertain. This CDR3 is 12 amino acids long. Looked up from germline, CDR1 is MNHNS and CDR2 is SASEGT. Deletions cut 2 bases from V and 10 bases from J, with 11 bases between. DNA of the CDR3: TGTGCCAGCAGTGAATCGGGGAGGAGAGCTTTCTTT. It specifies CASSESGRRAFF.

CDR3: CASSVDPRGNQPQHF. The CDR3 DNA follows: TGTGCCAGCAGCGTAGATCCCAGGGGGAACCAGCCCCAGCATTTT. The genes are TRBV9 and TRBJ1-5, with 7 bases aligning to TRBD1. V was clipped by 0 bases and J by 7 bases; unmatched bases: 7. There are 15 residues in the CDR3. CDR1 is SGDLS, CDR2 YYNGEE, per germline.

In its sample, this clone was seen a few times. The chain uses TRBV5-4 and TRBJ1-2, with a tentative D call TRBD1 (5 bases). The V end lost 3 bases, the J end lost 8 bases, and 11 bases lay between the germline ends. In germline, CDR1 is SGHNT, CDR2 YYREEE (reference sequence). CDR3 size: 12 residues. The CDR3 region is CASSSDSMGYTF. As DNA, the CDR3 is TGTGCCAGCAGCTCTGACAGTATGGGCTACACCTTC.

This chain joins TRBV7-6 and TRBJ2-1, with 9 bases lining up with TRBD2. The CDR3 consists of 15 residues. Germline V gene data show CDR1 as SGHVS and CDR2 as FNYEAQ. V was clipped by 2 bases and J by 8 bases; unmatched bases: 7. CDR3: CASSLLAGGVDEQFF. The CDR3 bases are TGTGCCAGCAGCTTACTCGCGGGAGGGGTAGATGAGCAGTTCTTC.

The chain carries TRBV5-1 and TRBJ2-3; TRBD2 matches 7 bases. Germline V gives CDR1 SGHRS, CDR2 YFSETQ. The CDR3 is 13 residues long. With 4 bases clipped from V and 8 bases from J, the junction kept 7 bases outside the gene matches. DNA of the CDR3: TGCGCCAGCAGCCCAATTTCGGGGGGTACGCAGTATTTT. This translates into CASSPISGGTQYF.

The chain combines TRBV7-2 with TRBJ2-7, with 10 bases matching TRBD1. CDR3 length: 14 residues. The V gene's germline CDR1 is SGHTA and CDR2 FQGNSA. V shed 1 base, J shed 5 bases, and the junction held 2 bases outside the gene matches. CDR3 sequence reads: CASSLGGTGDEQYF. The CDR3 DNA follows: TGTGCCAGCAGCTTAGGGGGGACAGGGGACGAGCAGTACTTC.